Listed here are 8 T cell receptor beta chains from one sample, sequenced in a study of blood T cell repertoires in COVID-19. The assay was immunoSEQ multiplex PCR, and TCRdb's table has in-frame clones only and misses some. The table lists about 140,000 clones, 85% of them singletons. Sequences were obtained from PBMCs or T cells enriched from blood (not recorded which). The receptors shown here come from a woman in her thirties or forties who had recovered from COVID-19.

The chain links TRBV18 to TRBJ2-6; TRBD2 matches 11 bases. CDR1 KGHSH and CDR2 LQKENI come from the germline V gene. The CDR3 runs to 18 residues. The V gene end was trimmed by 2 bases and the J gene end by 3 bases; junction bases not matched to a gene: 6. CDR3 nucleotide sequence: TGTGCCAGCTCACCAACCCCTAGCGGGAGGTATGGGGCCAACGTCCTGACTTTC. Protein: CASSPTPSGRYGANVLTF.

The V call is TRBV7-9, the J call TRBJ1-1; 10 nucleotides match TRBD1. The CDR3 is 16 residues long. Unmatched junction bases numbered 9, after V lost 2 bases and J lost 6 bases. Germline assignment: CDR1 SEHNR and CDR2 FQNEAQ (reference sequence). The CDR3 DNA reads as TGTGCCAGCAGCTTATCGGGACAGGGGTTCGCTGCTGAAGCTTTCTTT. Translated: CASSLSGQGFAAEAFF.

The CDR3 loop is CATSTRGGNQPQHF. CDR3 coding DNA: TGTGCCACCAGCACACGGGGGGGCAATCAGCCCCAGCATTTT. The chain uses TRBV15 and TRBJ1-5; the D gene is possibly TRBD1 (5 bases). The germline V and J ends were trimmed by 4 bases and 2 bases, with 9 bases remaining between them. Germline V gives CDR1 LNHNV, CDR2 YYDKDF (reference sequence). The length of the CDR3 is 14 residues.

The chain employs TRBV19 and TRBJ2-4, with a possible D match to TRBD2 (6 bases). Trimming stripped 5 bases from V and 6 bases from J, with 11 bases between. The length of the CDR3 is 13 residues. Germline V lookup: CDR1 LNHDA, CDR2 SQIVND (reference sequence). The CDR3 here is CASSPQGGNIQYF. In DNA, the CDR3 is TGTGCCAGTAGTCCCCAGGGAGGAAACATTCAGTACTTC.

This chain uses TRBV14 with TRBJ2-3; 9 positions match TRBD2. The CDR3 sequence is 17 residues long. Losses at the gene ends were 0 bases for V and 4 bases for J; bases not matched to a gene: 8. CDR1 is SGHDN, CDR2 FVKESK, per germline. The CDR3: CASSQDLAGGVSDTQYF. The CDR3 DNA follows: TGTGCCAGCAGCCAAGATCTCGCGGGAGGGGTGTCAGATACGCAGTATTTT.

This chain joins TRBV2 and TRBJ2-1; D remains unclear. The length of the CDR3 is 13 residues. The V end lost 2 bases, the J end lost 7 bases, and 9 bases lay between the germline ends. From germline, CDR1 is SNHLY and CDR2 FYNNEI. The CDR3 is CASSENSPNEQFF. In DNA form, the CDR3 reads TGTGCCAGCAGTGAAAACTCACCGAATGAGCAGTTCTTC.

V gene TRBV5-6 combines with J gene TRBJ2-1; possible D gene TRBD2, 5 bases. Germline-derived CDR1 and CDR2 are SGHDT and YYEEEE. V was trimmed by 3 bases and J by 8 bases, leaving 18 bases between them. The CDR3 is 15 residues long. CDR3 loop: CASSSEDWMEHEQFF. The CDR3 nucleotides are TGTGCCAGCAGCTCCGAGGACTGGATGGAGCATGAGCAGTTCTTC.

The table lists this clone with a count of one. This chain joins TRBV30 and TRBJ2-7; D gene ambiguous. The V and J ends lost 0 bases and 5 bases respectively, with 14 bases between them. Per the germline V gene, CDR1 is GTSNPN and CDR2 is SVGIG (reference sequence). This CDR3 comprises 14 residues. CDR3 nucleotide sequence: TGTGCCTGGAGTGTACGTCGTCAGCGCCACGAGCAGTACTTC. Residues: CAWSVRRQRHEQYF.